This T cell receptor (beta chain) was documented in a study of T cells after yellow fever vaccination. V was pared by 3 bases and J by 4 bases, with 1 base of the junction left unmatched. The CDR3 has 15 residues. Germline CDR1 reads ENHRY; CDR2 reads SYGVKD. Template switching by 5'RACE produced TCR cDNA, adding a universal primer site and UMIs. TCRdb passed the 5' RACE reads through MiXCR, listing each CDR3 protein once. This repertoire shows some 500,000 distinct CDR3 sequences, about 14% found once; its top ten account for 11% to 15%. On this clonotype itself: Its antigen is unidentified.

Study-level findings and limits: Across the CD4 and CD8 compartments, a small share of clonotypes was present in both. The secondary T-cell response peaked on day 5, not day 15, but was weaker.

The sequencing here drew on PBMCs, taken on the day of the yellow fever booster vaccination. The TCR originated in a man younger than 45 who received the YFV17D yellow fever vaccine. V and J are TRBV10-3 and TRBJ2-1; 12 nucleotides agree with TRBD2. The CDR3, as DNA: TGTGCCATCAGTGAAGGACTAGCGGGGTACAATGAGCAGTTCTTC. Its protein is CAISEGLAGYNEQFF.